Following are 24 T cell receptor beta chains from one sample sequenced in a study of pediatric ulcerative colitis. Profiled with immunoSEQ multiplex PCR; TCRdb holds only in-frame clones, not every one. This sample has about 22,000 clones, with about two thirds found just once. One to two pinch biopsies were taken from the rectum during colonoscopy. The material sequenced was gut tissue. These receptors were collected from a boy aged 5-17 years with severe ulcerative colitis.

V and J are TRBV18 and TRBJ1-6, with 8 bases aligning to TRBD1. Germline lookup yields CDR1 KGHSH and CDR2 LQKENI. The CDR3 spans 15 residues. The trim removed 2 bases at V and 9 bases at J, leaving 6 bases unmatched. CDR3 in amino acids: CASSPSTGEVSPLHF. CDR3 bases: TGTGCCAGCTCACCATCGACAGGGGAGGTTTCACCCCTCCACTTT.

The chain links TRBV6-5 to TRBJ2-7; no definite D call. The germline V gene encodes CDR1 MNHEY and CDR2 SVGAGI. The length of the CDR3 is 14 residues. Trimming pared 5 bases from V and 1 base from J, leaving 12 bases between. The CDR3 nucleotides read TGTGCCAGCAGTCTGGGCCCCGGGTCCTACGAGCAGTACTTC. This gives the protein CASSLGPGSYEQYF.

J is TRBJ1-1 and V is TRBV6-1; no reliable D call. Trimming removed 1 base at V and 7 bases at J, with 10 bases between. This CDR3 contains 13 residues. Germline CDR1 MNHNS, CDR2 SASEGT. This CDR3 reads CASSEEIPNEAFF. CDR3 nucleotides: TGTGCCAGCAGTGAAGAAATTCCCAATGAAGCTTTCTTT.

This chain joins TRBV30 and TRBJ2-2, with D perhaps TRBD2 (5 bases). The germline V and J ends were trimmed by 4 bases and 5 bases, with 14 bases remaining between them. From germline, CDR1 is GTSNPN and CDR2 SVGIG (reference sequence). The CDR3 is 14 residues long. The CDR3, as DNA: TGTGCCTGGAAGAGGGTTGGGTTTACCGGGGAGCTGTTTTTT. Amino acid sequence: CAWKRVGFTGELFF. Using reference TRBV30 and TRBJ2-2 for the parts outside the CDR3, the full variable domain is SQTIHQWPATLVQPVGSPLSLECTVEGTSNPNLYWYRQAAGRGLQLLFYSVGIGQISSEVPQNLSASRPQDRQFILSSKKLLLSDSGFYLCAWKRVGFTGELFFGEGSRLTVL.

This clone came up once. The rearrangement links TRBV14 to TRBJ1-4; D is undetermined. There are 13 residues in the CDR3. Germline lookup yields CDR1 SGHDN and CDR2 FVKESK. V was clipped by 1 base and J by 8 bases, with 8 bases between them. The chain's CDR3 is CASSQGPSEKLFF. The CDR3 region has the DNA TGTGCCAGCAGCCAAGGCCCGTCAGAAAAACTGTTTTTT.

The chain combines TRBV29-1 with TRBJ2-5; D unclear. The germline V gene has CDR1 SQVTM and CDR2 ANQGSEA. The CDR3 has 11 residues. The V and J ends lost 7 bases and 5 bases respectively, with 11 bases between them. The CDR3 sequence is CSATTLETQYF. The CDR3 nucleotides are TGCAGCGCCACTACTCTCGAGACCCAGTACTTC. The full variable domain, in which reference TRBV29-1 and TRBJ2-5 provide the parts outside the CDR3, is SAVISQKPSRDICQRGTSLTIQCQVDSQVTMMFWYRQQPGQSLTLIATANQGSEATYESGFVIDKFPISRPNLTFSTLTVSNMSPEDSSIYLCSATTLETQYFGPGTRLLVL.

This chain uses TRBV18 with TRBJ1-4; D is perhaps TRBD1 (5 bases). The germline V gene has CDR1 KGHSH and CDR2 LQKENI. The CDR3 runs to 16 residues. V was trimmed by 3 bases and J by 0 bases, leaving 11 bases between them. The CDR3 region has the DNA TGTGCCAGCTCACCTGGGGCGTTCGCAACTAATGAAAAACTGTTTTTT. It yields the protein CASSPGAFATNEKLFF.

The rearrangement links TRBV6-5 to TRBJ2-5, with D possibly matching TRBD2 (5 bases). V was pared by 4 bases and J by 7 bases, with 13 bases between. Germline assignment: CDR1 MNHEY and CDR2 SVGAGI. The CDR3 has 13 residues. The CDR3 sequence is CASSSILEGTQYF. CDR3 sequence (DNA): TGTGCCAGCAGTTCCATCCTAGAGGGGACCCAGTACTTC.

The chain recombines TRBV6-1 with TRBJ2-1; 7 nucleotides line up with TRBD2. This CDR3 has 15 residues. Germline V gene data show CDR1 as MNHNS and CDR2 as SASEGT. Unmatched junction bases numbered 4, after V lost 5 bases and J lost 0 bases. The CDR3 sequence is CASSSGDYSYNEQFF. The DNA for the CDR3 is TGTGCCAGCAGTAGCGGGGACTACTCCTACAATGAGCAGTTCTTC.

This chain links TRBV29-1 with TRBJ2-5; D not certain. The V gene lost 2 bases and the J gene lost 1 base, with 2 bases spanning the gap. Per the germline V gene, CDR1 is SQVTM and CDR2 is ANQGSEA. The length of the CDR3 is 11 residues. Here the CDR3 DNA reads TGCAGCGTTGAACCCCAAGAGACCCAGTACTTC. Protein: CSVEPQETQYF.

J is TRBJ1-2 and V is TRBV9; the D gene is possibly TRBD1 (5 bases). V was cut by 0 bases and J by 3 bases, with 12 bases left in between. The CDR3 has 15 residues. CDR1 and CDR2 from the germline V gene are SGDLS and YYNGEE. The CDR3 spells CASSVGATDHYGYTF. CDR3 DNA sequence: TGTGCCAGCAGCGTAGGGGCGACAGACCACTATGGCTACACCTTC.

The chain uses TRBV7-9 and TRBJ1-2; D ambiguous. The germline V gene encodes CDR1 SEHNR and CDR2 FQNEAQ (reference sequence). The ends were cut back, 6 bases at V and 5 bases at J, with 13 bases in the middle. This CDR3 region has 13 residues. Here the CDR3 DNA reads TGTGCCAGCAGGCCCGGTTTTGGGTATGGCTACACCTTC. It translates to CASRPGFGYGYTF.

The V gene is TRBV7-8, the J gene TRBJ2-1; possible D gene TRBD1, 5 bases. V dropped 7 bases and J dropped 10 bases, with 23 bases sitting between them. Germline assignment: CDR1 SGHVS and CDR2 FQNEAQ. The CDR3 totals 15 residues. The CDR3 spells CASNTRWGRPHEQFF. The CDR3 region has the DNA TGTGCCAGCAACACGCGGTGGGGCAGGCCCCACGAGCAGTTCTTC. Full variable domain (outside the CDR3, taken from reference TRBV7-8 and TRBJ2-1): GAGVSQSPRYKVAKRGQDVALRCDPISGHVSLFWYQQALGQGPEFLTYFQNEAQLDKSGLPSDRFFAERPEGSVSTLKIQRTQQEDSAVYLCASNTRWGRPHEQFFGPGTRLTVL.

The chain is built from TRBV11-2 and TRBJ2-1; no definite D call. Germline V lookup: CDR1 SGHAT, CDR2 FQNNGV. V lost 1 base and J 4 bases, leaving 5 bases between the germline ends. The CDR3 has 13 amino acids. As DNA, the CDR3 is TGTGCCAGCAGCTTAGGGACGTACAATGAGCAGTTCTTC. Translated: CASSLGTYNEQFF. The full variable domain, rest sourced from reference TRBV11-2 and TRBJ2-1, is EAGVAQSPRYKIIEKRQSVAFWCNPISGHATLYWYQQILGQGPKLLIQFQNNGVVDDSQLPKDRFSAERLKGVDSTLKIQPAKLEDSAVYLCASSLGTYNEQFFGPGTRLTVL.

V and J are TRBV29-1 and TRBJ2-7, with D unclear. This CDR3 has 12 residues. Deletions cut 4 bases from V and 3 bases from J, with 10 bases between. The germline V gene has CDR1 SQVTM and CDR2 ANQGSEA. CDR3 region: CSVVSGGYEQYF. The CDR3 DNA is TGCAGCGTTGTTTCGGGCGGCTACGAGCAGTACTTC.

V and J are TRBV4-1 and TRBJ1-5, with D unclear. This CDR3 comprises 12 residues. Germline CDR1 reads MGHRA; CDR2 reads YSYEKL. Trimming stripped 1 base from V and 11 bases from J, with 9 bases between. The CDR3 sequence: CASSQGGGSQHF. The CDR3 coding sequence is TGCGCCAGCAGCCAAGGGGGAGGGTCCCAGCATTTT.

V is TRBV5-1 and J is TRBJ2-1, with 9 bases lining up with TRBD2. The CDR3 has 17 residues. CDR1 is SGHRS, CDR2 YFSETQ, per germline. J lost 4 bases, V lost 4 bases, and 12 bases had no gene match. The CDR3 DNA reads TGCGCCAGCAGCCCAAGCCCAGCGGGGGGCCTTTACAATGAGCAGTTCTTC. Protein product: CASSPSPAGGLYNEQFF.

The V gene is TRBV5-1, the J gene TRBJ2-3; TRBD2 agrees at 10 bases. This CDR3 spans 15 amino acids. V gave up 5 bases and J gave up 4 bases; unmatched junction bases: 7. Looked up from germline, CDR1 is SGHRS and CDR2 is YFSETQ. The CDR3 nucleotides are TGCGCCAGCAGAAATCGACTAGCGGGCGCAGATACGCAGTATTTT. Translation gives CASRNRLAGADTQYF.

Written as DNA, the CDR3 is TGTGCCTGGAGCCCAGGGGCCCTTAGCAATCAGCCCCAGCATTTT. It yields the protein CAWSPGALSNQPQHF. This rearrangement joins TRBV30 to TRBJ1-5; D may be TRBD1 (6 bases). Germline CDR1 GTSNPN, CDR2 SVGIG (reference sequence). The V end was cut by 3 bases, the J end by 0 bases, with 12 bases between. The CDR3 runs to 15 residues.

This clone showed up just a few times. This chain links TRBV7-6 with TRBJ1-1; D is undetermined. Germline V CDR1 and CDR2: SGHVS, FNYEAQ. V lost 3 bases and J lost 3, with 8 bases in between. There are 13 residues in the CDR3. CDR3 coding DNA: TGTGCCAGCAGCTTCAATTGGGACACTGAAGCTTTCTTT. Protein sequence: CASSFNWDTEAFF. Filled out from reference TRBV7-6 and TRBJ1-1, the complete variable domain reads GAGVSQSPRYKVTKRGQDVALRCDPISGHVSLYWYRQALGQGPEFLTYFNYEAQQDKSGLPNDRFSAERPEGSISTLTIQRTEQRDSAMYRCASSFNWDTEAFFGQGTRLTVV.

The chain links TRBV12-5 to TRBJ2-7; TRBD2 might be the D (7 bases). This CDR3 has 14 residues. The germline V gene encodes CDR1 LGHNT and CDR2 FRNRAP. V was trimmed by 6 bases and J by 2 bases, leaving 14 bases between them. The CDR3 DNA reads as TGTGCTAGTGGCCGAGGGGGGGCAGCCTACGAGCAGTACTTC. As protein: CASGRGGAAYEQYF.

V and J are TRBV29-1 and TRBJ1-1; D gene unclear. Per the germline V gene, CDR1 is SQVTM and CDR2 is ANQGSEA. CDR3 length equals 12 residues. CDR3 bases: TGCAGGGGAACGAGCTACGCTGGGCAAGCTTTCTTT. Translation: CRGTSYAGQAFF.

This chain links TRBV30 with TRBJ1-6; no firm D call. The CDR3 is made up of 12 amino acids. Deletions cut 0 bases from V and 4 bases from J, with 1 base between. Germline CDR1 is GTSNPN and CDR2 is SVGIG (reference sequence). CDR3 protein: CAWSVYNSPLHF. CDR3 sequence (DNA): TGTGCCTGGAGTGTATATAATTCACCCCTCCACTTT.

The rearrangement uses TRBV19 and TRBJ2-4; D remains ambiguous. The ends were cut back, 5 bases at V and 5 bases at J, with 10 bases in the middle. CDR1 and CDR2 from the germline V gene are LNHDA and SQIVND (reference sequence). The CDR3 consists of 13 residues. CDR3 sequence (DNA): TGTGCCAGTAGTCTTGGTATTCAAAACATTCAGTACTTC. Protein: CASSLGIQNIQYF.